These 4 T cell receptor beta chains share one sample of origin, sequenced in a study of coeliac disease. TCRdb's table, derived via immunoSEQ multiplex PCR, lists solely in-frame clones and lacks some. The sample contains approximately 2,000 clones, approximately 70% of which appear only once. Sequencing was done on a sample of lamina propria lymphocytes from the gut. The receptor source for this set is a woman in her forties or fifties with celiac disease on a gluten-free diet.

This clone was seen only a few times. The chain couples TRBV19 to TRBJ1-5, with TRBD1 identical over 7 bases. With V trimmed by 5 bases and J by 9 bases, 10 bases remained unmatched. The CDR3 length is 14 residues. Germline V gene sequence: CDR1 LNHDA, CDR2 SQIVND (reference sequence). CDR3 amino acids: CASSPRTGIGPQHF. The CDR3 nucleotides read TGTGCCAGTAGTCCACGGACAGGCATCGGGCCCCAGCATTTT.

The chain recombines TRBV5-1 with TRBJ2-5; D is unclear. In germline, CDR1 is SGHRS, CDR2 YFSETQ. The CDR3 has 12 residues. V was pared by 5 bases and J by 4 bases, with 9 bases between. CDR3 DNA sequence: TGCGCCAGCAGTCAAAATAGAGAGACCCAGTACTTC. The encoded protein is CASSQNRETQYF.

The CDR3, as DNA: TGTGCCAGCAGCGCATCCGGGACAGGGCTTGAAAAACTGTTTTTT. Translating it yields CASSASGTGLEKLFF. The rearrangement uses TRBV7-3 and TRBJ1-4; 9 positions agree with TRBD1. The CDR3 sequence is 15 residues long. Germline V lookup: CDR1 SGHTA, CDR2 FQGTGA. The V gene end was trimmed by 5 bases and the J gene end by 7 bases; junction bases not matched to a gene: 8.

The chain employs TRBV6-1 and TRBJ1-5; 7 nucleotides line up with TRBD1. The CDR3 runs to 13 residues. Germline V gene sequence: CDR1 MNHNS, CDR2 SASEGT. The J segment lost 10 bases and the V segment lost 1 base, leaving 4 bases of the junction unmatched. The CDR3 bases are TGTGCCAGCAGTGAAGGGGGACAGATCCCCCAGCATTTT. This gives the protein CASSEGGQIPQHF.